This TCR beta chain was recorded in a study of beta chain features in type 1 diabetes. Background on the study: In all, approximately 110 million sorted cells from all samples were analyzed. Notes on the study in general: The VDJ junctions of type 1 diabetes patients carried fewer insertions and more deletions. Among patients with Type 1 diabetes, TCRB CDR3s were moderately but significantly shorter in every one of the four CD4+ subsets.

V lost 0 bases and J 2 bases, leaving 13 bases between the germline ends. Germline CDR1 reads MNHEY; CDR2 reads SVGAGI. The CDR3 is 16 residues long. Donors contributed one heparinised blood draw apiece, averaging about 100 mL. Central memory, naive, regulatory and stem cell-like memory CD4+ cells were sorted by CD45RO/CCR7/CD25/CD127/CD95/CD27. On this clone itself: The antigen remains unidentified.

Expressed TCRB transcripts were sequenced because the isolated RNA had all been reverse transcribed beforehand. Repertoires were generated with immunoSEQ multiplex PCR, while TCRdb's copy carries only in-frame clones and drops some. Among more than 95,000 clones listed, 15% to 20% were seen once. The chain is built from TRBV6-5 and TRBJ2-5; D is possibly TRBD2 (7 bases). The TCR comes from a man aged 18 to 30 with type 1 diabetes. Specimen: central memory CD4+ T cells from blood. The CDR3 DNA is TGTGCCAGCAGTTACTCCGGCAGGGGAGGGCAAGAGACCCAGTACTTC. Amino acid sequence: CASSYSGRGGQETQYF.